The 14 T cell receptor beta chains below all came from one sample that was sequenced in a study of response to subunit inactivated influenza vaccine (dated by TCRdb to the late 2010s). The library was obtained by RT-PCR. TCRdb shows the sequencer as Illumina HiSeq 2500. TCRdb cleaned the public reads at Q25 with fastp, built clones with MiXCR and kept in-frame beta chains. Each record represents a unique CDR3 protein, reported with the most common genes and DNA among its rows. Recorded for this sample are roughly 290,000 distinct CDR3 sequences; roughly 22% of them occurred a single time. The ten largest clonotypes hold 10% of the sample. Sequencing was performed on PBMCs from blood, taken about 19 months after vaccination. The receptors stem from a man between 50 and 69 years old who received an inactivated influenza vaccine. Donor details come from another sample of the same person, matched by shared clones.

This clonotype was detected only a few times. The V gene is TRBV20-1, the J gene TRBJ1-5; 7 bases are a match to TRBD1. V dropped 0 bases and J dropped 4; count of bases not matched to a gene: 3. This CDR3 is built from 14 residues. In germline, CDR1 is DFQATT, CDR2 SNEGSKA (reference sequence). CDR3 amino acids: CSARDQQGNQPQHF. The CDR3 bases are TGCAGTGCTAGAGACCAACAGGGGAATCAGCCCCAGCATTTT.

This clonotype has just a few counts. The rearrangement uses TRBV10-3 and TRBJ1-1; possibly TRBD1 for D (6 bases). CDR1 is ENHRY, CDR2 SYGVKD, per germline. The CDR3 runs to 14 residues. Trimming removed 5 bases from V and 2 bases from J, with 12 bases in between. Written as DNA, the CDR3 is TGTGCCATCAGTAGGACAGCCCAAAACACTGAAGCTTTCTTT. This sequence encodes CAISRTAQNTEAFF.

V gene TRBV12-3 or TRBV12-4 combines with J gene TRBJ1-1; D remains unclear. The CDR3 has 11 amino acids. The V end was cut by 0 bases, the J end by 9 bases, with 5 bases between. The CDR3 DNA reads as TGTGCCAGCAGTTTAGCGTTCAAAGCTTTCTTT. It yields the protein CASSLAFKAFF.

This clonotype occurred a few times. V gene TRBV13 combines with J gene TRBJ2-7; TRBD2 agrees at 9 bases. CDR1 and CDR2 from the germline V gene are PRHDT and FYEKMQ (reference sequence). The CDR3 is 15 residues long. The junction had 11 bases not matched to a gene; V was cut back by 5 bases and J by 6 bases. The CDR3 is CASSPRIAGVSEQYF. The CDR3 DNA follows: TGTGCCAGCAGCCCCCGGATAGCGGGAGTTTCCGAGCAGTACTTC. The variable domain in full, completed from reference TRBV13 and TRBJ2-7, reads AAGVIQSPRHLIKEKRETATLKCYPIPRHDTVYWYQQGPGQDPQFLISFYEKMQSDKGSIPDRFSAQQFSDYHSELNMSSLELGDSALYFCASSPRIAGVSEQYFGPGTRLTVT.

This clonotype was found a few times. This sequence joins TRBV20-1 and TRBJ1-1, with 10 bases lining up with TRBD1. The CDR3 consists of 15 residues. V lost 3 bases to trimming and J lost 1 base; unmatched junction nucleotides: 5. CDR1 DFQATT and CDR2 SNEGSKA come from the germline V gene (reference sequence). This CDR3 reads CSARRQGAQNTEAFF. For the CDR3, the DNA is TGCAGTGCTAGGAGACAGGGGGCGCAGAACACTGAAGCTTTCTTT.

The CDR3 is CSAVPGTGGFAAFF. The CDR3 DNA reads TGCAGTGCAGTCCCCGGGACAGGGGGTTTCGCAGCTTTCTTT. The V gene is TRBV20-1, the J gene TRBJ1-1; TRBD1 agrees at 11 bases. The CDR3 has 14 residues. The J segment lost 10 bases and the V segment lost 6 bases, leaving 13 bases of the junction unmatched. Germline CDR1 and CDR2: DFQATT and SNEGSKA (reference sequence).

This clonotype was counted between two and nine times. The chain joins TRBV18 to TRBJ1-6; tentative D call: TRBD1 (6 bases). The V end was cut by 2 bases, the J end by 9 bases, with 11 bases between. CDR1 is KGHSH, CDR2 LQKENI, per germline. This CDR3 spans 14 amino acids. This CDR3 is CASSPGQSGSPLHF. The CDR3 nucleotides read TGTGCCAGCTCACCAGGACAGTCGGGTTCACCCCTCCACTTT.

This clonotype is a singleton in its sample. A read error may be the cause here, since a much bigger clone is one base away. This chain joins TRBV11-2 and TRBJ2-3; D is undetermined. V was clipped by 0 bases and J by 2 bases, with 6 bases between them. This CDR3 is 14 amino acids long. Germline V gene data show CDR1 as SGHAT and CDR2 as FQNNGV. CDR3 sequence (DNA): TGTGCCAGCAGCTTAGATAGTCCCACAGATACGCAGTATTTT. Its protein is CASSLDSPTDTQYF. Complete variable domain (other parts from reference TRBV11-2 and TRBJ2-3): EAGVAQSPRYKIIEKRQSVAFWCNPISGHATLYWYQQILGQGPKLLIQFQNNGVVDDSQLPKDRFSAERLKGVDSTLKIQPAKLEDSAVYLCASSLDSPTDTQYFGPGTRLTVL.

This rearrangement joins TRBV9 to TRBJ2-1, with D tentatively TRBD2 (6 bases). The CDR3 contains 15 residues. Trimming removed 2 bases from V and 5 bases from J, with 14 bases in between. CDR1 and CDR2 (germline): SGDLS, YYNGEE. CDR3 region: CASSVSGRNNNEQFF. The DNA of the CDR3 is TGTGCCAGCAGCGTTTCTGGGAGGAACAACAATGAGCAGTTCTTC.

In this sample, this clonotype turned up a few times. The chain has TRBV20-1 and TRBJ1-2, with 7 bases matching TRBD1. The CDR3 spans 14 residues. Per germline, CDR1 DFQATT and CDR2 SNEGSKA (reference sequence). With V trimmed by 4 bases and J by 13 bases, 18 bases remained unmatched. The CDR3 DNA reads as TGCAGTGCTACGTCGTGGGACAGCCCAAATCAGGTCACCTTC. Its protein product is CSATSWDSPNQVTF.

In DNA, the CDR3 is TGCGCCAGCAGTGAGGAACCTCGGGGTAGAGGTTCACCCCTCCACTTT. It codes for CASSEEPRGRGSPLHF. The chain links TRBV10-2 to TRBJ1-6; the D is unclear. V lost 2 bases to trimming and J lost 9 bases, with 17 bases between them. Germline CDR1 is WSHSY and CDR2 is SAAADI. The CDR3 runs 16 residues.

The chain recombines TRBV7-9 with TRBJ2-3, with 9 positions matching TRBD1. This CDR3 has 15 amino acids. The germline V gene encodes CDR1 SEHNR and CDR2 FQNEAQ (reference sequence). V gave up 4 bases and J gave up 6 bases; unmatched junction bases: 8. The CDR3 loop is CASSSNRGRLDTQYF. The CDR3, as DNA: TGTGCCAGCAGCTCCAACAGGGGGCGCTTGGATACGCAGTATTTT.

This clonotype was recorded a few times. This chain links TRBV2 with TRBJ1-4; no clear D gene. V lost 8 bases to trimming and J lost 0 bases, with 10 bases between them. Germline V gene lookup returns CDR1 SNHLY and CDR2 FYNNEI. The length of the CDR3 is 14 residues. The CDR3 coding sequence is TGTGCCAGCGCTCCGTTTGCAACTAATGAAAAACTGTTTTTT. Protein product: CASAPFATNEKLFF.

This clonotype was counted between two and nine times. The DNA for the CDR3 is TGTGCCAGCAGTGATAAGGGGGCCACGGCTAATGAAAAACTGTTTTTT. It specifies CASSDKGATANEKLFF. The V call is TRBV2, the J call TRBJ1-4, with TRBD1 matching 7 bases. Germline values: CDR1 SNHLY, CDR2 FYNNEI. CDR3 length equals 16 residues. Trimming at V came to 3 bases and at J to 3 bases, leaving 7 bases not matched to a gene.